This paragraph reports one T cell receptor (beta chain). The CDR3 is 14 residues long. V lost 2 bases and J 2 bases, leaving 9 bases between the germline ends. Per germline, CDR1 SGHTA and CDR2 FQGNSA. These data originate in a study of T cell changes during pregnancy in multiple sclerosis. Sequencing was performed with immunoSEQ multiplex PCR; in TCRdb, only in-frame clones are kept and a portion is missing. The top ten clones hold 2% to 3% of a sample with some 77,000 clones, 85% to 95% of them seen once. The source of this sequence is a female donor in good health, enrolled as a control in a pregnancy study. This chain links TRBV7-2 with TRBJ1-2, with a tentative D call TRBD1 (5 bases). The sequencing used peripheral blood, collected after pregnancy. The CDR3 is CASSLWGENYGYTF. DNA of the CDR3: TGTGCCAGCAGCTTATGGGGCGAGAACTATGGCTACACCTTC.